These 8 T cell receptor beta chains were sequenced from one sample in a study of long-term antiretroviral therapy in people with HIV. The authors ran the immunoSEQ assay, v3.0, at survey level. The data were produced by immunoSEQ multiplex PCR, yet TCRdb's version contains in-frame clones alone and is incomplete. This sample has tens of thousands of clones; just under 95% occur once, and the top ten carry 3.1%. The specimen was unsorted PBMCs, collected 5.3 years after starting antiretroviral therapy. The origin of the receptors is a man aged 45-65 years with HIV.

This chain links TRBV9 with TRBJ1-4, with 8 nucleotides matching TRBD1. The J segment lost 4 bases and the V segment lost 4 bases, leaving 12 bases of the junction unmatched. Germline V CDR1 and CDR2: SGDLS, YYNGEE. This CDR3 comprises 17 residues. Here the CDR3 reads CASSTHAGGAGNEKLFF. Here the CDR3 DNA reads TGTGCCAGCAGCACACACGCAGGGGGCGCGGGTAATGAAAAACTGTTTTTT.

The V call is TRBV9, the J call TRBJ2-7; D unresolved. The ends were cut back, 4 bases at V and 7 bases at J, with 30 bases in the middle. CDR1 SGDLS and CDR2 YYNGEE come from the germline V gene. The CDR3 sequence is 18 residues long. The CDR3 loop is CASSPSLGAPQHKGEQYF. CDR3 bases: TGTGCCAGCAGCCCGAGCTTAGGCGCTCCGCAGCACAAGGGAGAGCAGTACTTC. The complete variable domain, with remaining parts taken from reference TRBV9 and TRBJ2-7, reads DSGVTQTPKHLITATGQRVTLRCSPRSGDLSVYWYQQSLDQGLQFLIQYYNGEERAKGNILERFSAQQFPDLHSELNLSSLELGDSALYFCASSPSLGAPQHKGEQYFGPGTRLTVT.

In this sample, this clone turned up once. The chain couples TRBV5-1 to TRBJ1-1; D gene uncertain. Trimming stripped 2 bases from V and 1 base from J, with 3 bases between. The CDR3 covers 12 residues. Per the germline V gene, CDR1 is SGHRS and CDR2 is YFSETQ. The CDR3 DNA sequence: TGCGCCAGCAGCTTCGGGAACACTGAAGCTTTCTTT. Its translation: CASSFGNTEAFF. The entire variable domain, with the rest obtained from reference TRBV5-1 and TRBJ1-1, is as follows: KAGVTQTPRYLIKTRGQQVTLSCSPISGHRSVSWYQQTPGQGLQFLFEYFSETQRNKGNFPGRFSGRQFSNSRSEMNVSTLELGDSALYLCASSFGNTEAFFGQGTRLTVV.

CDR3 sequence: CASSLGGTGEDTQYF. The CDR3 bases are TGTGCCAGCAGTTTGGGCGGGACAGGAGAAGATACGCAGTATTTT. The chain joins TRBV28 to TRBJ2-3; 8 nucleotides align to TRBD1. Losses at the gene ends were 3 bases for V and 5 bases for J; bases not matched to a gene: 7. Germline loops: CDR1 MDHEN, CDR2 SYDVKM. CDR3 length: 15 amino acids.

The chain employs TRBV7-9 and TRBJ2-1; 9 bases map to TRBD1. The CDR3 is 14 residues long. V shed 0 bases, J shed 6 bases, and the junction held 0 bases outside the gene matches. In germline, CDR1 is SEHNR, CDR2 FQNEAQ (reference sequence). The CDR3 region is CASSLATGGNEQFF. DNA for the CDR3: TGTGCCAGCAGCTTAGCGACAGGGGGCAATGAGCAGTTCTTC.

The rearrangement joins TRBV2 to TRBJ2-6; D is tentatively TRBD1 or TRBD2 (6 bases each). This CDR3 is 14 amino acids long. Trimming took 7 bases from V and 3 from J, leaving 10 bases between them. Germline assignment: CDR1 SNHLY and CDR2 FYNNEI. The CDR3 is CASIRGLGANVLTF. The CDR3 DNA is TGTGCCAGCATCAGGGGACTTGGGGCCAACGTCCTGACTTTC.

The chain combines TRBV10-1 with TRBJ1-1, with D hard to call. The length of the CDR3 is 14 residues. V lost 0 bases to trimming and J lost 0 bases, with 5 bases between them. Germline-derived CDR1 and CDR2 are WNHNN and SYGVQD (reference sequence). CDR3 sequence reads: CASSESILNTEAFF. The CDR3, as DNA: TGCGCCAGCAGTGAGTCGATCTTGAACACTGAAGCTTTCTTT.

The V gene is TRBV11-2, the J gene TRBJ2-7; D gene unclear. The CDR3 is 14 amino acids. Trimming left V 7 bases short and J 0 bases short, with 13 bases between. Germline CDR1 is SGHAT and CDR2 is FQNNGV. This chain's CDR3 is CASTHPGNSYEQYF. The CDR3 nucleotides are TGTGCCAGCACCCACCCCGGCAACTCCTACGAGCAGTACTTC.